This TCR beta chain was sequenced during a study of a mutant IDH1 vaccine in newly diagnosed glioma. The CDR3 extends over 12 amino acids. Trimming cost V 3 bases and J 4 bases, with 9 bases left between them. Germline assignment: CDR1 SQVTM and CDR2 ANQGSEA. Time point in this sample: baseline, week 1 (first vaccination visit). The treatment denotes: pre-vaccination baseline after standard-of-care therapy. Generated by immunoSEQ multiplex PCR, the TCRdb table keeps only in-frame clones and is missing some. Of about 88,000 clones in the sample, over 75% were seen once. This sample comprised PBMCs, obtained from a glioma patient treated with radiotherapy, temozolomide or both. The J gene is TRBJ1-2, the V gene TRBV29-1; no firm D call. The TCR was taken from a man aged 35 to 55 with glioma. Some clones in this sample may be carry-over from other donors' samples. The CDR3 reads CSVDLGSYGYTF. The CDR3 DNA sequence: TGCAGCGTTGATTTGGGCTCCTATGGCTACACCTTC. The variable domain in full, completed from reference TRBV29-1 and TRBJ1-2, reads SAVISQKPSRDICQRGTSLTIQCQVDSQVTMMFWYRQQPGQSLTLIATANQGSEATYESGFVIDKFPISRPNLTFSTLTVSNMSPEDSSIYLCSVDLGSYGYTFGSGTRLTVV.